The entry below describes one T cell receptor beta chain. This clonotype has a count of ten or more. Its antigen is currently not known. No base-level quality is on record; no much larger clone is a single base apart. This sample was taken from a study of T cells after yellow fever vaccination (dated 2019 in TCRdb). With regard to the full study: The SMART-Seq v4 Ultra Low Input RNA kit was used to prepare libraries from fractions with low cell numbers. To follow T-cell clones before and after both primary and booster YFV17D yellow fever vaccination, bulk TCR alpha and beta repertoires underwent longitudinal sequencing. Two healthy male donors, one aged 18 to 29 and one aged 30 to 40 years, made up the cohort. Blood samples were taken at several timepoints before and after primary and secondary immunization, and bulk PBMC replicates and cell subsets were isolated. General conclusions and limits of the study: Because abundant contaminating clonotypes from the bulk population could be contained in FACS-sorted repertoires, computational filtering was required. A small fraction of clonotypes showed up in both the CD4 and CD8 compartments, probably as a result of convergent recombination. After the booster, most of the clones that had expanded following primary vaccination were detected again (roughly 96% of CD4 and 80% to 90% of CD8), which suggests that memory was broadly maintained. The study included only two donors, which limits how far the findings can be generalized. Compared with the primary T-cell response, the secondary T-cell response was weaker but faster, peaking on day 5 rather than day 15.

The treatment or condition label here, explained by the study, means: live attenuated yellow fever vaccine strain. A standard Ficoll-Paque protocol was used to isolate PBMCs from peripheral blood. CD4 and CD8 T-cell fractions were isolated with Dynabeads CD4 and CD8 positive selection kits. TriZol was used to extract RNA from bulk PBMCs, CD4 and CD8 fractions, and dextramer-positive and dextramer-negative fractions. CDR1 and CDR2 are read off the germline V gene as WSHSY and SAAADI. The CDR3 runs 12 amino acids, cysteine and phenylalanine included. Only the CDR3 DNA is retained, 36 bases long and in frame from the first base. V is clipped by 5 bases and J by 3 bases, and the sequence between their germline boundaries is 8 bases long. TCR cDNA was synthesized by 5'RACE template switching, which introduced a universal primer site and unique molecular identifiers. Priming for cDNA synthesis came from both the TCR alpha and TCR beta constant segments. Libraries were amplified in two PCR steps, with sample barcodes and sequencing adapters added in the second step. Libraries were sequenced on Illumina HiSeq 2500 (2x100 bp) or NovaSeq (2x150 bp). The authors' pipeline ran thus. MIGEC was used to demultiplex reads and collapse the reads into UMI consensus sequences, and MiXCR was used for V(D)J alignment. Vaccine-responding clonotypes were identified with edgeR using replicate PBMC samples, with FDR below 0.01 and a log2 fold change above 5 up to day 15 being required. Each bulk clonotype received a CD4 or CD8 identity based on whether the sequenced CD4 or CD8 repertoire contained that clonotype at higher abundance. TCRdb applied fastp at Q25 and MiXCR to the public reads, then kept only in-frame beta chains. For every CDR3 protein sequence, its rows merge into one entry that carries the most common genes and DNA. The V and J calls reflect TCRdb's pipeline rather than the authors' work. For this sample the table gives 200,000 or so distinct CDR3 sequences, of which more than 6.5% were detected only once. Of the sample, approximately 1.1% falls within the top ten clones.

Specimen: CD4+ T cells sorted from PBMCs, collected on the day of the yellow fever booster vaccination. The receptor comes from a man aged 25-45 years who received the YFV17D yellow fever vaccine. Rearrangement joined TRBV10-2 to TRBJ2-7; tentative D gene TRBD2, with 5 bases matching. The nucleotide sequence is given as TGCGCCAGCAGTACCGGGAACTACGAGCAGTACTTC. Its protein product is CASSTGNYEQYF.